A single sample gave rise to the 20 T cell receptor beta chains below, sequenced in a study of cytomegalovirus exposure and HLA in healthy donors. Vbeta (60) and Jbeta (13) primers were used in the PCR. Profiled with immunoSEQ multiplex PCR; TCRdb holds only in-frame clones, not every one. The sample has about 150,000 clones; around 79% are singletons. Sequenced material: PBMCs. These receptors all come from a woman aged 25 to 39 in good health and CMV-seronegative.

This chain connects TRBV6-1 to TRBJ1-3; 7 nucleotides line up with TRBD1. Trimming took 4 bases from V and 2 from J; bases not matched to a gene: 2. The CDR3 covers 14 residues. Germline-derived CDR1 and CDR2 are MNHNS and SASEGT. CDR3 sequence reads: CASSVTGTGNTIYF. The CDR3 nucleotides are TGTGCCAGCAGTGTGACAGGGACTGGAAACACCATATATTTT.

This chain uses TRBV6-5 with TRBJ1-1; tentatively, D is TRBD1 (5 bases). There are 13 residues in the CDR3. Per germline, CDR1 MNHEY and CDR2 SVGAGI. Deletions cut 2 bases from V and 5 bases from J, with 9 bases between. The CDR3 region is CASSYGAGTEAFF. In nucleotides, the CDR3 is TGTGCCAGCAGTTACGGGGCGGGAACTGAAGCTTTCTTT.

This rearrangement joins TRBV7-6 to TRBJ1-6; D is undetermined. The germline V gene has CDR1 SGHVS and CDR2 FNYEAQ. The V end lost 1 base, the J end lost 10 bases, and 8 bases lay between the germline ends. The CDR3 is made up of 13 amino acids. The CDR3 spells CASSLVGDSPLHF. The CDR3 coding sequence is TGTGCCAGCAGCTTAGTGGGAGACTCACCCCTCCACTTT.

V is TRBV5-1 and J is TRBJ1-5; TRBD1 aligns across 9 bases. The junction had 7 bases not matched to a gene; V was cut back by 4 bases and J by 5 bases. Germline CDR1 and CDR2: SGHRS and YFSETQ. This CDR3 comprises 15 residues. CDR3 region: CASSLTGGKDQPQHF. The CDR3 DNA sequence: TGCGCCAGCAGCCTAACAGGGGGCAAGGATCAGCCCCAGCATTTT.

This clone was counted once. The chain combines TRBV5-4 with TRBJ2-5, with D perhaps matching TRBD1 (5 bases). The V and J ends lost 0 bases and 3 bases respectively, with 12 bases between them. Germline-derived CDR1 and CDR2 are SGHNT and YYREEE (reference sequence). The length of the CDR3 is 15 residues. CDR3: CASSLAVLREETQYF. The DNA for the CDR3 is TGTGCCAGCAGCTTGGCCGTGCTCAGGGAAGAGACCCAGTACTTC.

J is TRBJ2-5 and V is TRBV5-4, with D maybe TRBD1 (5 bases). The CDR3 spans 13 residues. CDR1 SGHNT and CDR2 YYREEE come from the germline V gene (reference sequence). Between the trimmed V and J ends, which lost 3 bases and 3 bases, there was a span of 9 bases. The CDR3 DNA follows: TGTGCCAGCAGCTGGGCCAGGGAAGAGACCCAGTACTTC. This codes for CASSWAREETQYF.

V gene TRBV5-1 combines with J gene TRBJ1-2; the D gene is possibly TRBD1 (5 bases). CDR3 length: 16 residues. V was cut by 4 bases and J by 1 base, with 17 bases left in between. CDR1 and CDR2 (germline): SGHRS, YFSETQ. Here the CDR3 DNA reads TGCGCCAGCAGCCCCGCCGGGGGACGGAATAACTATGGCTACACCTTC. Protein: CASSPAGGRNNYGYTF.

The V call is TRBV9, the J call TRBJ2-1; D is perhaps TRBD2 (6 bases). The V gene lost 6 bases and the J gene lost 3 bases, with 10 bases spanning the gap. Germline V CDR1 and CDR2: SGDLS, YYNGEE. The CDR3 covers 13 residues. DNA of the CDR3: TGTGCCAGCACCCCGGGACTCTACAATGAGCAGTTCTTC. Its protein is CASTPGLYNEQFF.

The chain has TRBV4-3 and TRBJ1-4; 8 nucleotides align to TRBD1. The CDR3 extends over 17 amino acids. Germline CDR1 is LGHNA and CDR2 is YSLEER. V shed 1 base and J 6 bases; nucleotides not matched to a gene: 10. CDR3 sequence (DNA): TGCGCCAGCAGCCAAGTTGGTACAGGGGGTTTTGATGAAAAACTGTTTTTT. It encodes CASSQVGTGGFDEKLFF.

The CDR3 reads CASSLGDRRGPYGYTF. The CDR3 DNA follows: TGTGCCAGCAGCTTGGGGGATCGAAGAGGGCCCTATGGCTACACCTTC. The rearrangement links TRBV5-4 to TRBJ1-2; D is uncertain. Trimming removed 0 bases from V and 4 bases from J, with 16 bases in between. Germline-derived CDR1 and CDR2 are SGHNT and YYREEE (reference sequence). The CDR3 is 16 residues long.

This clone was counted a single time. The gene calls are TRBV5-4 and TRBJ2-5, with TRBD2 as a possible D gene (7 bases). Trimming left V 4 bases short and J 7 bases short, with 29 bases between. The CDR3 has 18 amino acids. CDR1 is SGHNT, CDR2 YYREEE, per germline (reference sequence). The CDR3 sequence: CASSPLPPLSGGWGTQYF. CDR3 coding DNA: TGTGCCAGCAGCCCCCTTCCCCCCTTATCGGGGGGCTGGGGGACCCAGTACTTC.

This clone was seen a few times. The chain combines TRBV5-1 with TRBJ2-3; 8 bases align to TRBD2. V shed 4 bases and J 2 bases; nucleotides not matched to a gene: 3. CDR1 is SGHRS and CDR2 is YFSETQ in the germline V gene. The CDR3 is 14 residues long. CDR3 residues: CASSRGGPTDTQYF. CDR3 nucleotides: TGCGCCAGCAGCCGGGGGGGGCCCACAGATACGCAGTATTTT.

In this sample, this clone turned up a few times. The chain employs TRBV7-3 and TRBJ1-1; D uncertain. V was pared by 0 bases and J by 0 bases, with 8 bases between. CDR3 length: 15 amino acids. Germline CDR1 SGHTA, CDR2 FQGTGA. For the CDR3, the DNA is TGTGCCAGCAGCTTAACGCCAGTACTGAACACTGAAGCTTTCTTT. Its translation is CASSLTPVLNTEAFF.

The V gene is TRBV5-5, the J gene TRBJ1-2; possible D gene TRBD1, 5 bases. The V end lost 4 bases, the J end lost 4 bases, and 11 bases lay between the germline ends. This CDR3 has 13 amino acids. Germline-derived CDR1 and CDR2 are SGHKS and YYEKEE (reference sequence). The CDR3, as DNA: TGTGCCAGCAGCGTGACAGAAACCTATGGCTACACCTTC. Translated: CASSVTETYGYTF.

V gene TRBV4-2 combines with J gene TRBJ2-7; 10 bases align to TRBD2. Germline V gene lookup returns CDR1 LGHNA and CDR2 YNFKEQ. Trimming at V came to 0 bases and at J to 6 bases, leaving 2 bases not matched to a gene. The CDR3 totals 14 residues. The CDR3 region is CASSQDGLAAEQYF. The DNA for the CDR3 is TGTGCCAGCAGCCAAGATGGACTAGCGGCCGAGCAGTACTTC.

This clone came up once. The chain has TRBV6-6 and TRBJ2-7, with D perhaps TRBD2 (5 bases). Germline V gives CDR1 MNHNY, CDR2 SVGAGI (reference sequence). This CDR3 is 14 amino acids long. V was trimmed by 0 bases and J by 9 bases, leaving 15 bases between them. As DNA, the CDR3 is TGTGCCAGCAGTTACTCCTCAGAGGGAGAGGTGCAGTACTTC. It specifies CASSYSSEGEVQYF.

The chain recombines TRBV5-1 with TRBJ2-1; D may be TRBD1 (6 bases). The germline V gene encodes CDR1 SGHRS and CDR2 YFSETQ. V lost 4 bases to trimming and J lost 0 bases, with 14 bases between them. This CDR3 is built from 16 residues. The CDR3 coding sequence is TGCGCCAGCAGCACCGTCGGACAGTCCTCCTACAATGAGCAGTTCTTC. The encoded protein is CASSTVGQSSYNEQFF.

The V and J genes are TRBV7-8 and TRBJ1-2, with D tentatively TRBD1 (5 bases). CDR1 is SGHVS and CDR2 is FQNEAQ in the germline V gene. The CDR3 runs 15 residues. Trimming removed 2 bases at V and 0 bases at J, with 10 bases between. CDR3 nucleotide sequence: TGTGCCAGCAGCTTACGGGGGGGTGCTAACTATGGCTACACCTTC. The encoded protein is CASSLRGGANYGYTF.

This chain links TRBV4-3 with TRBJ1-2; TRBD1 might be the D (5 bases). CDR3 size: 14 residues. Trimming took 4 bases from V and 4 from J, leaving 13 bases between them. CDR1 is LGHNA and CDR2 is YSLEER in the germline V gene. For the CDR3, the DNA is TGCGCCAGCAGCCCGGGGGTTCGCCCCTATGGCTACACCTTC. This translates into CASSPGVRPYGYTF.

On this clone itself: A junction boundary mismatches the germline segment, possibly from a read error. The chain carries TRBV29-1 and TRBJ1-2, with D uncertain. Germline lookup yields CDR1 SQVTM and CDR2 ANQGSEA. CDR3 length: 11 residues. The CDR3, as DNA: TGCAGCATTGAACGGAACTATGGCTACACCTTC. It translates to CSIERNYGYTF.